The rows below give T cell receptor beta chains drawn from one sample of a study of shared clonotypes between healthy human individuals. This table comes from immunoSEQ multiplex PCR, and its TCRdb copy is limited to in-frame clones, with some not included. The profile shows some 490,000 clones, about 85% of them singletons. Material: PBMCs. Every receptor here comes from a woman aged 40 to 50 in good health. Some clones in this sample may be carry-over from other donors' samples. The CDR3 runs from the conserved cysteine through the conserved F or W. Fields, in order: D gene, V gene, clone size, J gene, CDR3 protein, CDR3 DNA. A D gene is named only where the DNA matches it firmly. Clone size appears in some rows only: once, few, many, or a class for an expanded clone.

>NA|TRBV27|NA|TRBJ2-7
CASSLSLGVYEQYF
TGTGCCAGCAGTTTATCTTTAGGGGTGTACGAGCAGTACTTC
>NA|TRBV4-3|many|TRBJ1-1
CASSPQGSTTEAFF
TGCGCCAGCAGCCCCCAGGGTAGTACCACTGAAGCTTTCTTT
>NA|TRBV15|NA|TRBJ2-1
CATSTGISYNEQFF
TGTGCCACCAGCACCGGGATCTCCTACAATGAGCAGTTCTTC
>NA|TRBV28|NA|TRBJ2-3
CASSPTAISSTDTQYF
TGTGCCAGCAGTCCCACAGCGATCTCAAGCACAGATACGCAGTATTTT
>NA|TRBV5-6|NA|TRBJ2-7
CASSLDPSYEQYF
TGTGCCAGCAGCCTTGACCCCTCCTACGAGCAGTACTTC
>NA|TRBV11-2|NA|TRBJ1-3
CASSKTGTIAGNTIYF
TGTGCCAGCAGCAAGACCGGGACAATCGCTGGAAACACCATATATTTT
>NA|TRBV12-2|NA|TRBJ2-3
CASRLARRSSGRAYSTDTQYF
TGTGCAAGTCGCTTAGCGCGCAGATCTAGCGGGAGGGCCTATAGCACAGATACGCAGTATTTT
>NA|TRBV5-1|NA|TRBJ2-5
CASSPWGQETQYF
TGCGCCAGCAGCCCGTGGGGCCAAGAGACCCAGTACTTC
>NA|TRBV4-1|NA|TRBJ1-5
CASSHGPDQPQHF
TGCGCCAGCAGCCACGGACCTGACCAGCCCCAGCATTTT
>TRBD2|TRBV7-3|few|TRBJ2-7
CASSLSGGSSYEQYF
TGTGCCAGCAGCTTATCTGGCGGGAGCTCCTACGAGCAGTACTTC
>NA|TRBV7-8|NA|TRBJ1-5
CASSSVGREIWPQHF
TGTGCCAGCAGCTCCGTGGGCAGGGAGATATGGCCCCAGCATTTT
>NA|TRBV14|NA|TRBJ2-4
CASAQTTGLAKNIQCF
TGTGCCAGCGCGCAAACTACAGGGTTGGCCAAAAACATTCAGTGCTTC
>NA|TRBV7-6|NA|TRBJ2-2
CASSYGADTGELFF
TGTGCCAGCAGCTATGGGGCGGACACCGGGGAGCTGTTTTTT
>NA|TRBV7-2|NA|TRBJ1-2
CASSLERANGYTF
TGTGCCAGCAGCTTAGAGCGGGCTAACGGCTACACCTTC
>NA|TRBV11-2|NA|TRBJ1-2
CASSLGFRDGYTF
TGTGCCAGCAGCTTAGGATTCAGGGATGGCTACACCTTC
>NA|TRBV4-1|NA|TRBJ2-5
CASSQVYQETQYF
TGCGCCAGCAGCCAAGTGTACCAAGAGACCCAGTACTTC
>NA|TRBV2|NA|TRBJ1-3
CASSEVGGNTIYF
TGTGCCAGCAGTGAAGTAGGAGGAAACACCATATATTTT
>NA|TRBV6-1|NA|TRBJ1-2
CASSETGTDSYGYTF
TGTGCCAGCAGTGAAACCGGGACTGACTCCTATGGCTACACCTTC
>NA|TRBV19|NA|TRBJ2-7
CASSNAANSYEQYF
TGTGCCAGTAGTAACGCAGCGAACTCCTACGAGCAGTACTTC
>TRBD2|TRBV7-9|few|TRBJ2-7
CASSPREGYEQYF
TGTGCCAGCAGCCCCCGGGAGGGGTACGAGCAGTACTTC
>TRBD1|TRBV27|NA|TRBJ2-3
CASSEIRGPFTDTQYF
TGTGCCAGCAGTGAAATCAGGGGGCCGTTCACAGATACGCAGTATTTT
>NA|TRBV28|few|TRBJ1-2
CASSLGSVYTF
TGTGCCAGCAGTTTGGGCAGCGTCTACACCTTC
>NA|TRBV2|NA|TRBJ1-5
CASSEGRNDQPQHF
TGTGCCAGCAGTGAGGGTAGAAACGATCAGCCCCAGCATTTT
>NA|TRBV2|NA|TRBJ2-3
CASSGELGTDTQYF
TGTGCCAGCAGTGGCGAGCTGGGGACAGATACGCAGTATTTT
>NA|TRBV2|once|TRBJ2-1
CASSGWGTNNEQFF
TGTGCCAGCAGTGGATGGGGCACAAACAATGAGCAGTTCTTC
>NA|TRBV5-1|few|TRBJ2-7
CASSLVGGSSYEQYF
TGCGCCAGCAGCTTGGTAGGCGGAAGCTCCTACGAGCAGTACTTC
>NA|TRBV7-2|NA|TRBJ2-5
CASSVGGENKETQYF
TGTGCCAGCAGCGTAGGGGGGGAAAACAAAGAGACCCAGTACTTC
>NA|TRBV7-9|NA|TRBJ2-7
CASSFGSSYEQYF
TGTGCCAGCAGCTTTGGGAGCTCCTACGAGCAGTACTTC
>NA|TRBV4-1|once|TRBJ2-1
CASSQGVGRYEQFF
TGCGCCAGCAGCCAAGGGGTGGGACGCTATGAGCAGTTCTTC
>TRBD1|TRBV25-1|NA|TRBJ2-2
CASSERGRNTGELFF
TGTGCCAGCAGTGAAAGGGGGCGAAACACCGGGGAGCTGTTTTTT
>NA|TRBV18|NA|TRBJ2-2
CASSGIGNTGELFF
TGTGCCAGCTCCGGAATCGGAAACACCGGGGAGCTGTTTTTT
>TRBD2|TRBV4-1|NA|TRBJ2-7
CASSQVSGRIYEQYF
TGCGCCAGCAGCCAGGTTAGCGGGAGGATCTACGAGCAGTACTTC
>NA|TRBV9|NA|TRBJ2-2
CASSVSGGVANTGELFF
TGTGCCAGCAGCGTAAGTGGAGGGGTCGCGAACACCGGGGAGCTGTTTTTT
>TRBD1|TRBV19|NA|TRBJ1-2
CASSAQTGDYGYTF
TGTGCCAGTAGTGCGCAAACAGGGGACTATGGCTACACCTTC
>TRBD1|TRBV7-9|NA|TRBJ1-2
CASSLSGDRLNYGYTF
TGTGCCAGCAGCTTATCGGGGGACAGGCTCAACTATGGCTACACCTTC